The rows below give T cell receptor beta chains drawn from one sample of a study of T cell responses to AZD1222 COVID-19 vaccine. Some clones are missing from TCRdb's copy, which holds only in-frame ones; the method was immunoSEQ multiplex PCR. The table shows approximately 56,000 clones, with 80% to 90% occurring only once. The sequenced sample was peripheral blood, obtained on day 0 of AZD1222 vaccination. Source of these receptors: an adult in good health. The CDR3 runs from the conserved cysteine through the conserved F or W. D genes are given only for firm matches. Not every row has a clone size; where given, it reads once, few, many or a size class.

cdr3_nt: TGTGCCAGCAGTGAGGTTTTGGGGATCGGAAAACTGTTTTTT
cdr3_aa: CASSEVLGIGKLFF
clone_size: once
d_call: .
j_call: TRBJ1-4
v_call: TRBV2

cdr3_nt: TGTGCCAGCAGTGAACTGGGTGGGAACACCGGGGAGCTGTTTTTT
cdr3_aa: CASSELGGNTGELFF
clone_size: .
d_call: .
j_call: TRBJ2-2
v_call: TRBV2

cdr3_nt: TGTGCCAGCAGCTTAGTGGCTAGCGGGGGGGCATATGAGCAGTTCTTC
cdr3_aa: CASSLVASGGAYEQFF
clone_size: .
d_call: TRBD2
j_call: TRBJ2-1
v_call: TRBV7-6

cdr3_nt: TGTGCCAGCAGCTCCCAGGATAATGAGCAGTTCTTC
cdr3_aa: CASSSQDNEQFF
clone_size: .
d_call: .
j_call: TRBJ2-1
v_call: TRBV11-1

cdr3_nt: TGTGCCAGCAGCCAACTACTGACAGTCAACTATGGCTACACCTTC
cdr3_aa: CASSQLLTVNYGYTF
clone_size: .
d_call: .
j_call: TRBJ1-2
v_call: TRBV14

cdr3_nt: TGTGCCAGCAGTCTAGAGGGGGCACACTCACCCCTCCACTTT
cdr3_aa: CASSLEGAHSPLHF
clone_size: .
d_call: TRBD1
j_call: TRBJ1-6
v_call: TRBV2

cdr3_nt: TGTGCCAGCAGGGACGGTGTGCGGGGCACAGATACGCAGTATTTT
cdr3_aa: CASRDGVRGTDTQYF
clone_size: .
d_call: .
j_call: TRBJ2-3
v_call: TRBV5-6

cdr3_nt: TGTGCCAGCAGTTACCGGGACAGGGTTTACGAGCAGTACTTC
cdr3_aa: CASSYRDRVYEQYF
clone_size: .
d_call: TRBD1
j_call: TRBJ2-7
v_call: TRBV6-5

cdr3_nt: TGTGCCAGCAGCCGAACGAAGGGGGCGGACCTATATGGCTACACCTTC
cdr3_aa: CASSRTKGADLYGYTF
clone_size: .
d_call: TRBD1
j_call: TRBJ1-2
v_call: TRBV7-8

cdr3_nt: TGCAGCGTCCGAACTCAGGGGGCGAGGAATGAGCAGTTCTTC
cdr3_aa: CSVRTQGARNEQFF
clone_size: .
d_call: TRBD1
j_call: TRBJ2-1
v_call: TRBV29-1

cdr3_nt: TGTGCCAGCAGCCATAGGACGGGGACCTATGGCTACACCTTC
cdr3_aa: CASSHRTGTYGYTF
clone_size: .
d_call: .
j_call: TRBJ1-2
v_call: TRBV16

cdr3_nt: TGTGCCAGCAGCCCCATGGGGGGCCCACAGCCCCAGCATTTT
cdr3_aa: CASSPMGGPQPQHF
clone_size: .
d_call: .
j_call: TRBJ1-5
v_call: TRBV7-2

cdr3_nt: TGTGCCAGCAGGGAATTAAACGGTAATTCACCCCTCCACTTT
cdr3_aa: CASRELNGNSPLHF
clone_size: .
d_call: .
j_call: TRBJ1-6
v_call: TRBV3-1/TRBV3-2

cdr3_nt: TGTGCCTGGAGTGCGGGGGCTGGTGGCTACACCTTC
cdr3_aa: CAWSAGAGGYTF
clone_size: .
d_call: .
j_call: TRBJ1-2
v_call: TRBV30

cdr3_nt: TGTGCCAGCAGCTCGGACAGTCCCAATCAGCCCCAGCATTTT
cdr3_aa: CASSSDSPNQPQHF
clone_size: .
d_call: .
j_call: TRBJ1-5
v_call: TRBV7-8

cdr3_nt: TGTGCCAGCAGCGCCCGGACGGGAAACTACGAGCAGTACTTC
cdr3_aa: CASSARTGNYEQYF
clone_size: few
d_call: .
j_call: TRBJ2-7
v_call: TRBV9

cdr3_nt: TGTGCCAGCAGCTTTGGTCCCTACTACGAGCAGTACTTC
cdr3_aa: CASSFGPYYEQYF
clone_size: .
d_call: .
j_call: TRBJ2-7
v_call: TRBV5-4

cdr3_nt: TGTGCCAGCAGACAGAGGAGGGACACTGAAGCTTTCTTT
cdr3_aa: CASRQRRDTEAFF
clone_size: .
d_call: .
j_call: TRBJ1-1
v_call: TRBV6-5

cdr3_nt: TGTGCCAGCAGTTTCGGCAGGGAGGTTTCGCCCCAGCATTTT
cdr3_aa: CASSFGREVSPQHF
clone_size: .
d_call: .
j_call: TRBJ1-5
v_call: TRBV27

cdr3_nt: TGTGCCAGCAGCTTCGGACACACCGTCTACGAGCAGTACTTC
cdr3_aa: CASSFGHTVYEQYF
clone_size: .
d_call: .
j_call: TRBJ2-7
v_call: TRBV5-8

cdr3_nt: TGTGCCAGCAGTTTTTCGTCAGGGGCCCGAGGTACGCAGTATTTT
cdr3_aa: CASSFSSGARGTQYF
clone_size: .
d_call: .
j_call: TRBJ2-3
v_call: TRBV28

cdr3_nt: TGTGCCAGCAGTTTGGCAGTCTCCTACGAGCAGTACTTC
cdr3_aa: CASSLAVSYEQYF
clone_size: .
d_call: .
j_call: TRBJ2-7
v_call: TRBV27

cdr3_nt: TGCGCCAGCAGTGAGTTCGACAGAGCCACCGGGGAGCTGTTTTTT
cdr3_aa: CASSEFDRATGELFF
clone_size: .
d_call: .
j_call: TRBJ2-2
v_call: TRBV10-2

cdr3_nt: TGTGCCAGCAGCTTAGATTCGGGGAGAGCCTCGCTCTCTGGGGCCAACGTCCTGACTTTC
cdr3_aa: CASSLDSGRASLSGANVLTF
clone_size: .
d_call: .
j_call: TRBJ2-6
v_call: TRBV11-3

cdr3_nt: TGTGCCAGCAGTTTCCGGGACACCTTTGAAGCTTTCTTT
cdr3_aa: CASSFRDTFEAFF
clone_size: once
d_call: .
j_call: TRBJ1-1
v_call: TRBV12-3/TRBV12-4

cdr3_nt: TGCGCCAGCAGTCCACTAGCGGGGGTCACAAATGAGCAGTTCTTC
cdr3_aa: CASSPLAGVTNEQFF
clone_size: .
d_call: TRBD2
j_call: TRBJ2-1
v_call: TRBV5-1

cdr3_nt: TGTGCCAGCAGTGAGGAAATCTACGAGCAGTACTTC
cdr3_aa: CASSEEIYEQYF
clone_size: .
d_call: .
j_call: TRBJ2-7
v_call: TRBV6-1

cdr3_nt: TGTGCCAGCAGCCTACCGGGACAGGGGGCTGGGGGCTACACCTTC
cdr3_aa: CASSLPGQGAGGYTF
clone_size: .
d_call: TRBD1
j_call: TRBJ1-2
v_call: TRBV6-6

cdr3_nt: TGTGCCAGCAGCTTACAGGGGGTGTCGTGGGAGCAGTACTTC
cdr3_aa: CASSLQGVSWEQYF
clone_size: few
d_call: TRBD1
j_call: TRBJ2-7
v_call: TRBV5-6

cdr3_nt: TGTGCCAGCAGCTTAGGACAGTCTGGGGCCAACGTCCTGACTTTC
cdr3_aa: CASSLGQSGANVLTF
clone_size: .
d_call: .
j_call: TRBJ2-6
v_call: TRBV11-3

cdr3_nt: TGTGCCAGCCGGGGACTAGCGGGGGGGAACAATGAGCAGTTCTTC
cdr3_aa: CASRGLAGGNNEQFF
clone_size: few
d_call: TRBD2
j_call: TRBJ2-1
v_call: TRBV6-5

cdr3_nt: TGCGCCAGCAGCCCATCCGGGGAGTATGGCTACACCTTC
cdr3_aa: CASSPSGEYGYTF
clone_size: .
d_call: .
j_call: TRBJ1-2
v_call: TRBV5-1

cdr3_nt: TGTGCCAGCCCGACAGATACGCAGTATTTT
cdr3_aa: CASPTDTQYF
clone_size: .
d_call: .
j_call: TRBJ2-3
v_call: TRBV25-1

cdr3_nt: TGTGCCAGCAGCCACTCTCCGGGGAACCAAGAGACCCAGTACTTC
cdr3_aa: CASSHSPGNQETQYF
clone_size: .
d_call: .
j_call: TRBJ2-5
v_call: TRBV13

cdr3_nt: TGCAGTGCTAGTTCTTCGCCGGCGGGAGAGACCCAGTACTTC
cdr3_aa: CSASSSPAGETQYF
clone_size: once
d_call: .
j_call: TRBJ2-5
v_call: TRBV20-1

cdr3_nt: TGTGCCACCGGATCACAGGGAGGATACACAGATACGCAGTATTTT
cdr3_aa: CATGSQGGYTDTQYF
clone_size: .
d_call: .
j_call: TRBJ2-3
v_call: TRBV6-5

cdr3_nt: TGTGCCAGCAGCCGGCGTCAGGGGGGCCTGGGTGGCTACACCTTC
cdr3_aa: CASSRRQGGLGGYTF
clone_size: .
d_call: TRBD1
j_call: TRBJ1-2
v_call: TRBV7-2

cdr3_nt: TGCGCCAGCAGTGAGTCAGGGAGTAGGGGCTACACCTTC
cdr3_aa: CASSESGSRGYTF
clone_size: .
d_call: .
j_call: TRBJ1-2
v_call: TRBV10-1

cdr3_nt: TGTGCCAGCTCACCCAGGGCGGACTATGGCTACACCTTC
cdr3_aa: CASSPRADYGYTF
clone_size: .
d_call: .
j_call: TRBJ1-2
v_call: TRBV18

cdr3_nt: TGCGCCAGCAGCTCACCCCCAAGGGGGCGCAACACTGAAGCTTTCTTT
cdr3_aa: CASSSPPRGRNTEAFF
clone_size: .
d_call: TRBD1
j_call: TRBJ1-1
v_call: TRBV5-1

cdr3_nt: TGTGCCAGCAGTAGACTTAAGGCAGGGAACTATGGCTACACCTTC
cdr3_aa: CASSRLKAGNYGYTF
clone_size: .
d_call: .
j_call: TRBJ1-2
v_call: TRBV6-5

cdr3_nt: TGTGCCAGCAGCGTGGGCGGTACCTACGAGCAGTACTTC
cdr3_aa: CASSVGGTYEQYF
clone_size: .
d_call: .
j_call: TRBJ2-7
v_call: TRBV11-3

cdr3_nt: TGTGCCAGCAGTTTCATGCTGGGTCCCTACGAGCAGTACTTC
cdr3_aa: CASSFMLGPYEQYF
clone_size: .
d_call: .
j_call: TRBJ2-7
v_call: TRBV28

cdr3_nt: TGCGCCAGCAGCTCGTCCGTACGGACCTACGAGCAGTACTTC
cdr3_aa: CASSSSVRTYEQYF
clone_size: few
d_call: .
j_call: TRBJ2-7
v_call: TRBV5-1

cdr3_nt: TGTGCCAGCAGCGCCCAACCCCGGACAGGGTTGACAGATACGCAGTATTTT
cdr3_aa: CASSAQPRTGLTDTQYF
clone_size: .
d_call: TRBD1
j_call: TRBJ2-3
v_call: TRBV7-2

cdr3_nt: TGCAGCGTTGAAGAGTGGGGGAGCTCCTACAATGAGCAGTTCTTC
cdr3_aa: CSVEEWGSSYNEQFF
clone_size: .
d_call: .
j_call: TRBJ2-1
v_call: TRBV29-1

cdr3_nt: TGTGCCAGCAGCTTTCCTCGGACAGGGATGGGCTACACCTTC
cdr3_aa: CASSFPRTGMGYTF
clone_size: .
d_call: TRBD1
j_call: TRBJ1-2
v_call: TRBV7-2

cdr3_nt: TGCACCAGCAGCCACTTGGTGGGGGTAACCTACGAGCAGTACTTC
cdr3_aa: CTSSHLVGVTYEQYF
clone_size: .
d_call: .
j_call: TRBJ2-7
v_call: TRBV1

cdr3_nt: TGTGCCAGCAGCCAAGCGCGGACCCTCGGTTCACCCCTCCACTTT
cdr3_aa: CASSQARTLGSPLHF
clone_size: .
d_call: .
j_call: TRBJ1-6
v_call: TRBV3-1/TRBV3-2

cdr3_nt: TGTGCCAGCGGACAGCGAGAGACCCAGTACTTC
cdr3_aa: CASGQRETQYF
clone_size: .
d_call: .
j_call: TRBJ2-5
v_call: TRBV19

cdr3_nt: TGTGCCAGCAGCTCAACGTATCCGGGACTAGCGGGTTTTAATGAGCAGTTCTTC
cdr3_aa: CASSSTYPGLAGFNEQFF
clone_size: .
d_call: TRBD2
j_call: TRBJ2-1
v_call: TRBV3-1/TRBV3-2

cdr3_nt: TGCGCCAGCAGCTCGTTCGGACTAGACAATGAGCAGTTCTTC
cdr3_aa: CASSSFGLDNEQFF
clone_size: .
d_call: TRBD2
j_call: TRBJ2-1
v_call: TRBV5-1

cdr3_nt: TGTGCCAGCAGCCAAGGTGGGGACGGAGGGACCACCATATATTTT
cdr3_aa: CASSQGGDGGTTIYF
clone_size: few
d_call: .
j_call: TRBJ1-3
v_call: TRBV4-2

cdr3_nt: TGTGCCAGCAGCGAGTTGGCGGTGAACACTGAAGCTTTCTTT
cdr3_aa: CASSELAVNTEAFF
clone_size: .
d_call: .
j_call: TRBJ1-1
v_call: TRBV9

cdr3_nt: TGTGCCAGCAACGAGCGGGACAGGGGTTCCTACGAGCAGTACTTC
cdr3_aa: CASNERDRGSYEQYF
clone_size: .
d_call: TRBD1
j_call: TRBJ2-7
v_call: TRBV2